The entry below gives a single TCR beta chain sequence along with its context. V was trimmed by 5 bases and J by 7 bases, leaving 8 bases between them. This CDR3 has 12 residues. Two consecutive negative NP/OP PCR tests, clearance, or resolved symptoms defined Cohort 3 recovery. Per the authors' pipeline: Amplifying reference gene primers gave estimates of nucleated cell counts. Produced via immunoSEQ multiplex PCR; TCRdb's table is partial and in-frame only. V, J and clone size were drawn from that table, and D and trimming were deduced from the DNA. Of hundreds of thousands of clones listed, more than 75% were seen once; the top ten hold 2% to 3%. These data come from a study of blood T cell repertoires in COVID-19.

The TCR sequence derives from a man in his sixties who had recovered from COVID-19. The rearrangement links TRBV12-3 or TRBV12-4 to TRBJ1-4; D is uncertain. The sequencing sample was made of PBMCs or T cells enriched from blood (not recorded which). Here the CDR3 reads CASSPGGEKLFF. In DNA form, the CDR3 reads TGTGCCAGCAGTCCGGGAGGTGAAAAACTGTTTTTT.